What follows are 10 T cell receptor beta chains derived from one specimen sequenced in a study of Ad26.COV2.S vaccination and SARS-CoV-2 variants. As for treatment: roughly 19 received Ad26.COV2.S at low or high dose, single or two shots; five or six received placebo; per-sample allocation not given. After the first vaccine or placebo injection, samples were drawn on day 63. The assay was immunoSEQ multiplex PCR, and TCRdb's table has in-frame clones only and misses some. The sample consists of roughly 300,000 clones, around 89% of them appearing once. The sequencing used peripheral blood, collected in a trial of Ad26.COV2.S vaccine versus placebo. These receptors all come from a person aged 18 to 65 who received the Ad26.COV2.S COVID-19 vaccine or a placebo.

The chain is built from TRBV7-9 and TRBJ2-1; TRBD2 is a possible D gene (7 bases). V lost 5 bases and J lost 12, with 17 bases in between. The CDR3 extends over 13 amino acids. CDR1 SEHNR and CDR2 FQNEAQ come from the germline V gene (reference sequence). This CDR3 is CASSPDKGGGQFF. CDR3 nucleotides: TGTGCCAGCAGCCCGGACAAGGGAGGGGGGCAGTTCTTC.

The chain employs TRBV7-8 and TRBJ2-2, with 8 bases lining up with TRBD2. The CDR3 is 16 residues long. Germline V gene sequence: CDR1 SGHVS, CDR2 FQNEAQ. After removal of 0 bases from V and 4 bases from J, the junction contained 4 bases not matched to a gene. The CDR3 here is CASSLALGLGTGELFF. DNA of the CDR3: TGTGCCAGCAGCTTAGCCTTGGGACTAGGCACCGGGGAGCTGTTTTTT.

The CDR3 DNA reads as TGTGCCACCAGTGACCCCCTTGGGCGGGGCTATAATTCACCCCTCCACTTT. It codes for CATSDPLGRGYNSPLHF. This chain joins TRBV24-1 and TRBJ1-6; D not certain. Per germline, CDR1 KGHDR and CDR2 SFDVKD. Trimming pared 4 bases from V and 3 bases from J, leaving 15 bases between. The CDR3 covers 17 residues.

Here the CDR3 reads CASGFGVFETQYF. The CDR3 region has the DNA TGTGCTAGTGGTTTCGGGGTTTTTGAGACCCAGTACTTC. The V call is TRBV12-5, the J call TRBJ2-5, with a tentative D call TRBD2 (5 bases). The CDR3 length is 13 residues. The V gene lost 3 bases and the J gene lost 5 bases, with 10 bases spanning the gap. The germline gives CDR1 LGHNT, CDR2 FRNRAP.

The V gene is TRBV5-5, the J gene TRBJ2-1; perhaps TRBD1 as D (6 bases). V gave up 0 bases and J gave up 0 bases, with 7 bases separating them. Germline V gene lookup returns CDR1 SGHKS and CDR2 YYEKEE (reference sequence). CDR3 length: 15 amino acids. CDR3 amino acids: CASSLGQASYNEQFF. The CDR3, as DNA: TGTGCCAGCAGCTTGGGACAGGCCTCCTACAATGAGCAGTTCTTC.

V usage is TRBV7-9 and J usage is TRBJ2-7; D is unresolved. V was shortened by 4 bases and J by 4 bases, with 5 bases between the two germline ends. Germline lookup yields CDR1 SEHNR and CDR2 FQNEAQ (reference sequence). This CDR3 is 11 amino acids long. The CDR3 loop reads CASSSLYEQYF. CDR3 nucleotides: TGTGCCAGCAGCTCCCTATACGAGCAGTACTTC.

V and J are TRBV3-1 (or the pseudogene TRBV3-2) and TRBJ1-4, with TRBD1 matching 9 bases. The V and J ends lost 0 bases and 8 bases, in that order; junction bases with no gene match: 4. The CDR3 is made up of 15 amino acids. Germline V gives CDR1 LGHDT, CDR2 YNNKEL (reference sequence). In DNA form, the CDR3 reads TGTGCCAGCAGCCAAGAGGACAGGGGAGGGGAAAAACTGTTTTTT. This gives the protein CASSQEDRGGEKLFF.

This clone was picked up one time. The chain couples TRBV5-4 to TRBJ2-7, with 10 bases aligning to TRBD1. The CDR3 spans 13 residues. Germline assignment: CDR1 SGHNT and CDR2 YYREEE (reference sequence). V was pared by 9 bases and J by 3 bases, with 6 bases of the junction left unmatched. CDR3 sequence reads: CAMKDRGSYEQYF. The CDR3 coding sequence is TGTGCCATGAAGGACAGGGGGAGCTACGAGCAGTACTTC.

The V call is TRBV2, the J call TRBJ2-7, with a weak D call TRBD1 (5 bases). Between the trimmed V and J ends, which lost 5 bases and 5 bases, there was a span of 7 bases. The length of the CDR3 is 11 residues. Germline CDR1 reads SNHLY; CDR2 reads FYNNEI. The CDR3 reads CASSKGDEQYF. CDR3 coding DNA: TGTGCCAGCAGTAAAGGGGACGAGCAGTACTTC.

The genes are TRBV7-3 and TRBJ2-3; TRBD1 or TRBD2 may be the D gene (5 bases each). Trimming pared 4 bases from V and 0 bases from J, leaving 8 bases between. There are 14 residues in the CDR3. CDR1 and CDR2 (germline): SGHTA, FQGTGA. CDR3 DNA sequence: TGTGCCAGCAGCTCTGGGGACAGCACAGATACGCAGTATTTT. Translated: CASSSGDSTDTQYF.